Presented here are 15 T cell receptor beta chains from one specimen sequenced in a study of cytomegalovirus exposure and HLA in healthy donors. Clones were read by immunoSEQ multiplex PCR, and TCRdb kept only the in-frame ones, dropping some. The sample records about 150,000 clones, about 87% being singletons. The sequencing input was PBMCs. These TCRs come from a man aged 18 to 29 in good health and CMV-seropositive.

V and J are TRBV5-4 and TRBJ2-3; 7 positions match TRBD1. Germline trimming cut 0 bases from V and 10 bases from J; bases unmatched to any gene: 11. The CDR3 contains 15 residues. Germline values: CDR1 SGHNT, CDR2 YYREEE (reference sequence). CDR3 in amino acids: CASSLEGAGPGSQYF. The CDR3 region has the DNA TGTGCCAGCAGCTTGGAGGGGGCAGGCCCAGGTTCGCAGTATTTT.

V gene TRBV29-1 combines with J gene TRBJ1-1, with TRBD1 matching 7 bases. This CDR3 region has 13 residues. Looked up from germline, CDR1 is SQVTM and CDR2 is ANQGSEA. V lost 3 bases to trimming and J lost 4 bases; unmatched junction nucleotides: 5. The CDR3 DNA follows: TGCAGCGTTGAGAAACAGGGGATCACTGAAGCTTTCTTT. Translating gives CSVEKQGITEAFF.

The rearrangement joins TRBV2 to TRBJ1-2; D call uncertain. Looked up from germline, CDR1 is SNHLY and CDR2 is FYNNEI. The CDR3 extends over 13 amino acids. The V end was cut by 4 bases, the J end by 1 base, with 7 bases between. The CDR3 nucleotides are TGTGCCAGCAGTGTGGCAGTTAACTATGGCTACACCTTC. Amino acid sequence: CASSVAVNYGYTF.

The V gene is TRBV10-1, the J gene TRBJ2-7; D unclear. The germline V gene has CDR1 WNHNN and CDR2 SYGVQD (reference sequence). Trimming pared 2 bases from V and 6 bases from J, leaving 11 bases between. The CDR3 runs 13 residues. CDR3 protein: CASSERLAAEQYF. CDR3 in DNA: TGCGCCAGCAGTGAGAGGTTAGCAGCCGAGCAGTACTTC.

The chain combines TRBV7-9 with TRBJ2-3, with TRBD1 matching 7 bases. J was trimmed by 2 bases and V by 5 bases; bases with no gene match: 4. Germline CDR1 SEHNR, CDR2 FQNEAQ (reference sequence). This CDR3 is 14 amino acids long. CDR3 sequence (DNA): TGTGCCAGCAGCCCGGGACAGTTCACAGATACGCAGTATTTT. Encoded protein: CASSPGQFTDTQYF.

This chain joins TRBV7-9 and TRBJ2-7; a weak D match, TRBD1 (6 bases). The CDR3 is 15 amino acids. The V gene's germline CDR1 is SEHNR and CDR2 FQNEAQ (reference sequence). V lost 3 bases and J lost 0, with 12 bases in between. CDR3 amino acids: CASSFGQGHSYEQYF. The CDR3 region has the DNA TGTGCCAGCAGCTTTGGGCAGGGGCACTCCTACGAGCAGTACTTC. Supplemented by reference TRBV7-9 and TRBJ2-7, the full variable domain reads DTGVSQNPRHKITKRGQNVTFRCDPISEHNRLYWYRQTLGQGPEFLTYFQNEAQLEKSRLLSDRFSAERPKGSFSTLEIQRTEQGDSAMYLCASSFGQGHSYEQYFGPGTRLTVT.

This rearrangement joins TRBV7-9 to TRBJ2-3; 9 bases are a match to TRBD2. CDR3 size: 14 residues. V lost 11 bases to trimming and J lost 3 bases; unmatched junction nucleotides: 9. Germline CDR1 reads SEHNR; CDR2 reads FQNEAQ (reference sequence). The CDR3 region is CASLAGGPTDTQYF. CDR3 bases: TGTGCCTCCCTGGCGGGAGGGCCGACAGATACGCAGTATTTT. The entire variable domain, with the rest obtained from reference TRBV7-9 and TRBJ2-3, is as follows: DTGVSQNPRHKITKRGQNVTFRCDPISEHNRLYWYRQTLGQGPEFLTYFQNEAQLEKSRLLSDRFSAERPKGSFSTLEIQRTEQGDSAMYLCASLAGGPTDTQYFGPGTRLTVL.

The V and J genes are TRBV30 and TRBJ1-5; maybe TRBD1 (5 bases). CDR3 length: 15 residues. The germline CDR1 and CDR2 sequences are GTSNPN and SVGIG (reference sequence). V lost 3 bases and J 4 bases, leaving 16 bases between the germline ends. The CDR3 here is CAWSLGGLRNQPQHF. CDR3 coding DNA: TGTGCCTGGAGCCTCGGGGGACTTAGGAATCAGCCCCAGCATTTT.

The rearrangement joins TRBV19 to TRBJ2-7; TRBD2 matches 11 bases. This CDR3 contains 14 residues. With V trimmed by 3 bases and J by 3 bases, 1 base remained unmatched. CDR1 and CDR2 from the germline V gene are LNHDA and SQIVND (reference sequence). This CDR3 reads CASSMTSGDYEQYF. The CDR3 DNA reads as TGTGCCAGTAGTATGACTAGCGGGGACTACGAGCAGTACTTC.

A note on this clone: The junction does not match germline at one end; this may be a read error. This chain connects TRBV7-9 to TRBJ2-7, with 7 bases matching TRBD1. The CDR3 runs to 12 residues. Germline V gene data show CDR1 as SEHNR and CDR2 as FQNEAQ (reference sequence). In DNA, the CDR3 is TGTGCCAGCAGCCTTGAGACGACAGGGAAGAACTTC. Protein product: CASSLETTGKNF.

The CDR3 bases are TGTGCCAGTAGTATAAGGACAGATTACGAGCAGTACTTC. This translates into CASSIRTDYEQYF. The J gene is TRBJ2-7, the V gene TRBV19; tentative D call: TRBD1 (6 bases). V shed 2 bases and J shed 4 bases, with 9 bases lying between them. The CDR3 loop spans 13 amino acids. The germline gives CDR1 LNHDA, CDR2 SQIVND (reference sequence).

The chain combines TRBV12-5 with TRBJ2-2, with 8 bases that match TRBD1. Trimming took 3 bases from V and 7 from J; bases not matched to a gene: 4. CDR1 and CDR2 from the germline V gene are LGHNT and FRNRAP. This CDR3 is 14 amino acids long. The CDR3 nucleotides read TGTGCTAGTGGTTTACAGGGGGGTGGCGGGGAGCTGTTTTTT. Translation: CASGLQGGGGELFF.

Notes on this clone: The same CDR3 also results from other DNA sequences found in this sample. The chain combines TRBV6-4 with TRBJ1-1; D remains ambiguous. Trimming left V 0 bases short and J 4 bases short, with 6 bases between. This CDR3 spans 13 amino acids. The germline V gene has CDR1 MRHNA and CDR2 SNTAGT. CDR3 DNA: TGTGCCAGCAGTGACTCGTTATCCACTGAAGCTTTCTTT. It yields the protein CASSDSLSTEAFF.

The rearrangement uses TRBV13 and TRBJ2-7; D may be TRBD2 (6 bases). The CDR3 has 11 residues. Germline assignment: CDR1 PRHDT and CDR2 FYEKMQ (reference sequence). Trimming stripped 5 bases from V and 12 bases from J, with 14 bases between. The CDR3 protein is CASSRDSTAYF. The DNA for the CDR3 is TGTGCCAGCAGCCGGGACTCCACGGCGTACTTC.

The chain is built from TRBV28 and TRBJ2-3, with 13 bases that match TRBD2. This CDR3 is built from 15 residues. Germline CDR1 is MDHEN and CDR2 is SYDVKM. With 5 bases clipped from V and 10 bases from J, the junction kept 9 bases outside the gene matches. The CDR3 spells CASSRPGLAGNAQYF. CDR3 nucleotide sequence: TGTGCCAGCAGTCGCCCGGGACTAGCGGGAAACGCGCAGTATTTT.